This passage covers 19 T cell receptor beta chains from one sample sequenced in a study of vaccination and CD4 T cells after COVID-19. No antigens are known for them. Cultured CD4+ T cell DNA underwent sequencing with the Oncomine TCR Beta short-read assay. MiXCR, applied by TCRdb to the PCR reads, yields one record per CDR3 protein. The sample shows 15,000 or so distinct CDR3 sequences, around 60% of them seen only once. Indicated treatment: roughly 10-day PBMC culture with coronavirus spike peptide pools or control peptides (ViraFEST assay). Sequenced: CD4+ T cells from blood, cultured in vitro. All receptors derive from a human donor who had recovered from COVID-19.

This clonotype is classed as large. The V call is TRBV20-1, the J call TRBJ1-1, with 9 bases lining up with TRBD1. Losses at the gene ends were 0 bases for V and 3 bases for J; bases not matched to a gene: 8. The CDR3 is 16 residues long. The germline gives CDR1 DFQATT, CDR2 SNEGSKA (reference sequence). CDR3 sequence (DNA): TGCAGTGCTAGAGATAGGGACAGGGTCAGGGACACTGAAGCTTTCTTT. This translates into CSARDRDRVRDTEAFF.

V usage is TRBV27 and J usage is TRBJ2-7, with D perhaps TRBD1 (6 bases). The CDR3 length is 15 residues. V was clipped by 8 bases and J by 4 bases, with 21 bases between them. CDR1 MNHEY and CDR2 SMNVEV come from the germline V gene (reference sequence). CDR3 in DNA: TGTGCCAGCTCGGCCAGGGGTAACCATTTATACGAGCAGTACTTC. This gives the protein CASSARGNHLYEQYF.

This clonotype was counted only a few times. The chain carries TRBV20-1 and TRBJ1-5; D is ambiguous. There are 13 residues in the CDR3. Looked up from germline, CDR1 is DFQATT and CDR2 is SNEGSKA (reference sequence). The V gene lost 6 bases and the J gene lost 7 bases, with 16 bases spanning the gap. CDR3 residues: CSALAGGEQPQHF. The CDR3 nucleotides are TGCAGTGCCCTAGCAGGAGGAGAGCAGCCCCAGCATTTT.

This chain uses TRBV21-1 with TRBJ1-5; the table's D gene call, TRBD1, was not cross checked with the DNA. TRBV21-1 is designated a pseudogene. There are 13 residues in the CDR3. The CDR3, as DNA: TGTGCCAGCAACCGGGACACCAATCAGCCCCAGCATTTT. It encodes CASNRDTNQPQHF.

The rearrangement uses TRBV20-1 and TRBJ2-1, with D perhaps matching TRBD1 or TRBD2 (5 bases each). CDR3 size: 12 residues. The germline V and J ends were trimmed by 7 bases and 3 bases, with 10 bases remaining between them. From germline, CDR1 is DFQATT and CDR2 SNEGSKA (reference sequence). The CDR3 loop reads CSVRDVYNEQFF. CDR3 bases: TGCAGTGTCCGGGACGTCTACAATGAGCAGTTCTTC.

Sample share makes this clonotype medium-sized. V is TRBV24-1 and J is TRBJ2-3; D is tentatively TRBD1 or TRBD2 (5 bases each). Germline V gives CDR1 KGHDR, CDR2 SFDVKD. CDR3 length equals 15 residues. Trimming left V 4 bases short and J 0 bases short, with 10 bases between. The CDR3, as DNA: TGTGCCACCAGTGACTACAGGACTAGCACAGATACGCAGTATTTT. This encodes CATSDYRTSTDTQYF.

The V call is TRBV27, the J call TRBJ2-7; TRBD1 matches 7 bases. V lost 6 bases to trimming and J lost 7 bases; unmatched junction nucleotides: 9. From germline, CDR1 is MNHEY and CDR2 SMNVEV (reference sequence). The CDR3 consists of 13 residues. The CDR3 loop reads CASRRSGTVEQYF. CDR3 in DNA: TGTGCCAGCAGGCGCTCCGGGACAGTTGAGCAGTACTTC.

The chain is built from TRBV7-3 and TRBJ1-1, with 8 bases that match TRBD1. V lost 5 bases and J lost 8; bases outside the gene matches: 7. Germline V CDR1 and CDR2: SGHTA, FQGTGA. The CDR3 extends over 13 amino acids. As DNA, the CDR3 is TGTGCCAGCAGCGCGGACAGGGAGTTGGAAGCTTTCTTT. As protein: CASSADRELEAFF. The complete variable domain, with remaining parts taken from reference TRBV7-3 and TRBJ1-1, reads GAGVSQTPSNKVTEKGKYVELRCDPISGHTALYWYRQSLGQGPEFLIYFQGTGAADDSGLPNDRFFAVRPEGSVSTLKIQRTERGDSAVYLCASSADRELEAFFGQGTRLTVV.

This clonotype was detected only a few times. The V and J genes are TRBV20-1 and TRBJ1-2; TRBD1 might be the D (5 bases). CDR3 length: 13 amino acids. V was cut by 1 base and J by 5 bases, with 11 bases left in between. Germline V gives CDR1 DFQATT, CDR2 SNEGSKA (reference sequence). This CDR3 is CSARGWGIYGYTF. The DNA for the CDR3 is TGCAGTGCTAGAGGGTGGGGCATTTATGGCTACACCTTC.

The chain uses TRBV10-1 and TRBJ2-3, with D tentatively TRBD1 (5 bases). Trimming left V 6 bases short and J 2 bases short, with 9 bases between. In germline, CDR1 is WNHNN, CDR2 SYGVQD (reference sequence). The CDR3 contains 13 residues. The CDR3 region is CASRPGNTDTQYF. CDR3 coding DNA: TGCGCCAGCAGACCAGGGAACACAGATACGCAGTATTTT.

This chain uses TRBV5-1 with TRBJ1-2; TRBD1 matches 7 bases. The germline V gene encodes CDR1 SGHRS and CDR2 YFSETQ. With 0 bases clipped from V and 7 bases from J, the junction kept 15 bases outside the gene matches. The CDR3 totals 17 residues. CDR3 sequence (DNA): TGCGCCAGCAGCTTGGAACAGGGGAGCGTGAGAACGCGTGGCTACACCTTC. Translating gives CASSLEQGSVRTRGYTF. Variable domain in full (rest from reference TRBV5-1 and TRBJ1-2): KAGVTQTPRYLIKTRGQQVTLSCSPISGHRSVSWYQQTPGQGLQFLFEYFSETQRNKGNFPGRFSGRQFSNSRSEMNVSTLELGDSALYLCASSLEQGSVRTRGYTFGSGTRLTVV.

The chain uses TRBV5-1 and TRBJ2-2, with a possible D match to TRBD1 (5 bases). Deletions cut 4 bases from V and 6 bases from J, with 16 bases between. Germline loops: CDR1 SGHRS, CDR2 YFSETQ. This CDR3 spans 15 amino acids. The CDR3 loop is CASSPGPRAAGELFF. The CDR3 DNA reads TGCGCCAGCAGCCCTGGCCCCAGGGCGGCCGGGGAGCTGTTTTTT.

This clonotype appeared once. The gene calls are TRBV10-2 and TRBJ2-5; D remains unclear. The germline gives CDR1 WSHSY, CDR2 SAAADI. Trimming cost V 8 bases and J 1 base, with 8 bases left between them. CDR3 length: 12 residues. CDR3 DNA sequence: TGCGCCAGCTCCTCCTCCCAAGAGACCCAGTACTTC. Its protein product is CASSSSQETQYF.

This clonotype was seen a few times. This chain uses TRBV10-3 with TRBJ2-5; the match to TRBD1 covers 8 bases. V lost 3 bases and J lost 4; bases outside the gene matches: 4. Germline CDR1 is ENHRY and CDR2 is SYGVKD. The CDR3 is 14 residues long. CDR3 nucleotide sequence: TGTGCCATCAGTGACGACAGGGGAAGAGAGACCCAGTACTTC. It translates to CAISDDRGRETQYF.

This clonotype turned up a few times. The gene calls are TRBV20-1 and TRBJ1-2, with D perhaps matching TRBD1 (5 bases). Looked up from germline, CDR1 is DFQATT and CDR2 is SNEGSKA (reference sequence). The CDR3 has 17 amino acids. V lost 0 bases to trimming and J lost 2 bases, with 19 bases between them. The CDR3 nucleotides are TGCAGTGCTAGAGATTACAACAGGATATCTGTAAACTATGGCTACACCTTC. Translated, it gives CSARDYNRISVNYGYTF.

The chain links TRBV6-1 to TRBJ2-7; D is ambiguous. V lost 3 bases and J lost 12, with 15 bases in between. The CDR3 is 12 residues long. The V gene's germline CDR1 is MNHNS and CDR2 SASEGT. CDR3 bases: TGTGCCAGCAGTGAGGACCGGCTTACTCTGTACTTC. The encoded protein is CASSEDRLTLYF.

The V gene is TRBV15, the J gene TRBJ2-5; D unclear. The CDR3 has 13 amino acids. The germline V gene has CDR1 LNHNV and CDR2 YYDKDF (reference sequence). Trimming removed 0 bases from V and 3 bases from J, with 5 bases in between. CDR3 residues: CATSRDPEETQYF. The CDR3 DNA is TGTGCCACCAGCAGAGATCCCGAAGAGACCCAGTACTTC.

The CDR3 coding sequence is TGTGCCAGTAAATGGGGACAGGGGGAGCATCAGCCCCAGCATTTT. Its translation is CASKWGQGEHQPQHF. The J gene is TRBJ1-5, the V gene TRBV19; 11 bases are shared with TRBD1. The V segment lost 7 bases and the J segment 5 bases; nucleotides outside the gene matches: 7. CDR1 is LNHDA and CDR2 is SQIVND in the germline V gene (reference sequence). This CDR3 comprises 15 residues.

This clonotype occurred a few times. The chain joins TRBV6-1 to TRBJ2-2; 10 positions match TRBD1. Unmatched junction bases numbered 8, after V lost 6 bases and J lost 4 bases. CDR1 is MNHNS, CDR2 SASEGT, per germline. The CDR3 is made up of 16 amino acids. CDR3 region: CASRYSGTGVTGELFF. The CDR3 DNA sequence: TGTGCCAGCAGATATTCCGGGACAGGGGTCACCGGGGAGCTGTTTTTT.